Listed here are 17 T cell receptor beta chains from one sample, sequenced in a study of blood T cell repertoires in COVID-19 (dated by TCRdb to the early 2020s). To prepare the library, the immunoSEQ multiplex PCR assay was applied. TCRdb provides this immuneACCESS table in a form limited to in-frame rearrangements. Some clones are lacking; in checked studies, under half of them reflect an unresolved V gene, and why the rest are absent is not known. This sample comprises 150,000 or so clones, about 90% of them detected only once. The ten most abundant clones make up less than 0.6% of the sample. Material for sequencing was peripheral blood. These receptor sequences come from a man aged 45 to 65 with acute or convalescent COVID-19.

This sequence joins TRBV27 and TRBJ2-7; maybe TRBD1 (6 bases). Trimming took off 5 bases at V and 3 bases at J, with 14 bases between the two ends. Germline assignment: CDR1 MNHEY and CDR2 SMNVEV (reference sequence). The CDR3 totals 14 residues. CDR3 in DNA: TGTGCCAGCAGTCACAGGGTGGGAATCTACGAGCAGTACGTC. This translates into CASSHRVGIYEQYV.

This rearrangement joins TRBV18 to TRBJ1-6; maybe TRBD1 (5 bases). V dropped 5 bases and J dropped 7 bases, with 9 bases sitting between them. Germline V lookup: CDR1 KGHSH, CDR2 LQKENI. This CDR3 is built from 13 residues. The CDR3 region is CASSSTVNSPLHF. For the CDR3, the DNA is TGTGCCAGCTCATCGACAGTAAATTCACCCCTCCACTTT.

The V gene is TRBV9, the J gene TRBJ2-7; maybe TRBD2 (6 bases). Germline V gene data show CDR1 as SGDLS and CDR2 as YYNGEE. This CDR3 has 14 residues. V was trimmed by 3 bases and J by 6 bases, leaving 16 bases between them. The CDR3 loop reads CASSGTHGGAEQYF. CDR3 bases: TGTGCCAGCAGCGGAACTCATGGAGGGGCCGAGCAGTACTTC.

J is TRBJ1-2 and V is TRBV20-1; TRBD1 aligns across 9 bases. Germline CDR1 is DFQATT and CDR2 is SNEGSKA (reference sequence). V was clipped by 3 bases and J by 3 bases; unmatched bases: 5. The CDR3 has 14 residues. This chain's CDR3 is CSASPRTGDYGYTF. Written as DNA, the CDR3 is TGCAGTGCTAGTCCCCGGACAGGGGACTATGGCTACACCTTC.

This clone was detected once. The chain has TRBV5-4 and TRBJ2-5, with D tentatively TRBD1 (5 bases). Germline V gives CDR1 SGHNT, CDR2 YYREEE (reference sequence). Trimming removed 0 bases at V and 2 bases at J, with 14 bases between. CDR3 length: 16 residues. The DNA for the CDR3 is TGTGCCAGCAGCTTGGCAGGGATTGTTGCTCAAGAGACCCAGTACTTC. This encodes CASSLAGIVAQETQYF.

The rearrangement uses TRBV14 and TRBJ2-7; tentative D call: TRBD1 (5 bases). Trimming shortened V by 2 bases and J by 5 bases, and 13 bases separated the two germline ends. Germline V gene lookup returns CDR1 SGHDN and CDR2 FVKESK. The CDR3 extends over 14 amino acids. The CDR3 region is CASSQLGVVHEQYF. CDR3 bases: TGTGCCAGCAGCCAATTAGGGGTAGTCCACGAGCAGTACTTC.

The V and J genes are TRBV5-4 and TRBJ1-5; D is unresolved. Trimming pared 3 bases from V and 7 bases from J, leaving 20 bases between. Germline CDR1 is SGHNT and CDR2 is YYREEE (reference sequence). The CDR3 extends over 16 amino acids. CDR3: CASSYPPGRKGQPQHF. The CDR3 bases are TGTGCCAGCAGCTACCCCCCGGGAAGAAAAGGCCAGCCCCAGCATTTT.

V usage is TRBV9 and J usage is TRBJ1-6, with 11 bases matching TRBD1. J lost 7 bases, V lost 3 bases, and 9 bases had no gene match. The germline V gene encodes CDR1 SGDLS and CDR2 YYNGEE. The CDR3 is 17 amino acids. The CDR3 protein is CASSEDRGQFRNSPLHF. CDR3 nucleotides: TGTGCCAGCAGCGAGGACAGGGGGCAATTTCGGAATTCACCCCTCCACTTT.

The J gene is TRBJ1-2, the V gene TRBV6-2 or TRBV6-3, with D perhaps matching TRBD1 (5 bases). This CDR3 comprises 15 residues. CDR1 is MNHEY and CDR2 is SVGEGT in the germline V gene. The germline V and J ends were trimmed by 2 bases and 6 bases, with 16 bases remaining between them. The CDR3 sequence: CASSYLQRDADGYTF. The CDR3 nucleotides read TGTGCCAGCAGTTACCTTCAGCGGGACGCGGATGGCTACACCTTC.

The V and J genes are TRBV7-2 and TRBJ1-1; D not certain. V lost 1 base, J lost 2 bases, and 11 bases lay in between. The CDR3 totals 15 residues. CDR1 is SGHTA and CDR2 is FQGNSA in the germline V gene. CDR3 nucleotides: TGTGCCAGCAGCTTAGTGCCGGGATACAACACTGAAGCTTTCTTT. This sequence encodes CASSLVPGYNTEAFF.

This clone was observed a single time. The chain recombines TRBV7-6 with TRBJ2-2; TRBD2 might be the D (5 bases). In germline, CDR1 is SGHVS, CDR2 FNYEAQ. Trimming removed 8 bases from V and 6 bases from J, with 7 bases in between. The CDR3 extends over 11 amino acids. Written as DNA, the CDR3 is TGTGCCAGCGGCGGGCCCGGGGAGCTGTTTTTT. The encoded protein is CASGGPGELFF.

This chain joins TRBV18 and TRBJ1-1, with D maybe TRBD1 (5 bases). CDR1 and CDR2 (germline): KGHSH, LQKENI. The V and J ends lost 3 bases and 7 bases respectively, with 18 bases between them. The CDR3 spans 15 residues. CDR3 nucleotide sequence: TGTGCCAGCTCACCGCCGGGGTGGGGGGGGAGTGAAGCTTTCTTT. It codes for CASSPPGWGGSEAFF.

This chain links TRBV6-2 or TRBV6-3 with TRBJ1-1; a possible D gene is TRBD1 (5 bases). The germline CDR1 and CDR2 sequences are MNHEY and SVGEGT. The CDR3 spans 14 residues. Trimming pared 5 bases from V and 1 base from J, leaving 11 bases between. CDR3 in amino acids: CASSPGGGNTEAFF. In DNA form, the CDR3 reads TGTGCCAGCAGTCCCGGGGGAGGGAACACTGAAGCTTTCTTT.

This chain connects TRBV4-1 to TRBJ2-1, with 7 bases matching TRBD2. This CDR3 spans 16 amino acids. Germline V gene sequence: CDR1 MGHRA, CDR2 YSYEKL. J lost 1 base, V lost 3 bases, and 6 bases had no gene match. The CDR3 here is CASSQSWTRSYNEQFF. DNA of the CDR3: TGCGCCAGCAGCCAGAGTTGGACTAGATCCTACAATGAGCAGTTCTTC.

This clone was picked up a small number of times. The CDR3: CASSRTSLASNEQFF. The CDR3 DNA is TGTGCCAGCAGCCGGACTAGTTTAGCGAGCAATGAGCAGTTCTTC. The rearrangement uses TRBV7-6 and TRBJ2-1, with 7 nucleotides matching TRBD2. Germline trimming cut 5 bases from V and 6 bases from J; bases unmatched to any gene: 10. The germline CDR1 and CDR2 sequences are SGHVS and FNYEAQ. The CDR3 length is 15 residues.

The chain recombines TRBV7-9 with TRBJ2-2, with D possibly matching TRBD2 (6 bases). This CDR3 has 18 amino acids. Per the germline V gene, CDR1 is SEHNR and CDR2 is FQNEAQ (reference sequence). Trimming shortened V by 5 bases and J by 4 bases, and 23 bases separated the two germline ends. CDR3 bases: TGTGCCAGCAGCCATAGCCTACGGGACTCCACCGGCACCGGGGAGCTGTTTTTT. Its protein product is CASSHSLRDSTGTGELFF.

V gene TRBV4-1 combines with J gene TRBJ1-4; the D gene is possibly TRBD1 (5 bases). Germline assignment: CDR1 MGHRA and CDR2 YSYEKL. V was clipped by 2 bases and J by 8 bases, with 15 bases between them. CDR3 length equals 15 residues. DNA of the CDR3: TGCGCCAGCAGCCAACCAGACAGTGACGCAGAAAAACTGTTTTTT. It specifies CASSQPDSDAEKLFF.